This T cell receptor (beta chain) was recorded in a study of blood T cell repertoires in COVID-19. The CDR3 covers 17 residues. The J segment lost 0 bases and the V segment lost 4 bases, leaving 10 bases of the junction unmatched. Germline assignment: CDR1 SGHNT and CDR2 YYREEE (reference sequence). Sequencing used immunoSEQ multiplex PCR; TCRdb keeps in-frame clones, though not all of them. The sample lists some 270,000 clones, 75% to 90% occurring once. Input material: peripheral blood. The rearrangement links TRBV5-4 to TRBJ2-1, with 7 positions matching TRBD2. This clonotype originated in a man aged 30-40 years with acute or convalescent COVID-19. The DNA for the CDR3 is TGTGCCAGCAGCAGAACCCTAGCGGCCCTCTCCTACAATGAGCAGTTCTTC. Amino acids: CASSRTLAALSYNEQFF.